Shown below are 23 T cell receptor beta chains from a single sample sequenced in a study of PD-1 blockade in classical Hodgkin lymphoma. The method was immunoSEQ multiplex PCR; TCRdb's version includes in-frame clones alone and lacks a portion of them. The data show fewer than 45,000 clones, over 65% seen once. Every patient relapsed after autologous stem cell transplantation, and brentuximab vedotin exposure varied. This sample comprised peripheral blood mononuclear cells (PBMCs), obtained at baseline. Receptors were obtained from a human donor with classical Hodgkin lymphoma.

CDR3 in amino acids: CASSSSPPGPEFF. The CDR3 nucleotides are TGTGCCAGCAGTTCTTCACCCCCGGGACCAGAGTTCTTC. The V gene is TRBV6-5, the J gene TRBJ2-1, with D perhaps assigned TRBD1 or TRBD2 (5 bases each). Between the trimmed V and J ends, which lost 4 bases and 14 bases, there was a span of 18 bases. There are 13 residues in the CDR3. Germline CDR1 MNHEY, CDR2 SVGAGI.

The J gene is TRBJ2-1, the V gene TRBV7-3; unclear D gene. The CDR3 extends over 13 amino acids. Germline lookup yields CDR1 SGHTA and CDR2 FQGTGA. Trimming pared 1 base from V and 6 bases from J, leaving 7 bases between. This CDR3 reads CASSLSGVNEQFF. CDR3 sequence (DNA): TGTGCCAGCAGCTTAAGTGGTGTCAATGAGCAGTTCTTC. The full variable domain, completed using reference TRBV7-3 and TRBJ2-1, is GAGVSQTPSNKVTEKGKYVELRCDPISGHTALYWYRQSLGQGPEFLIYFQGTGAADDSGLPNDRFFAVRPEGSVSTLKIQRTERGDSAVYLCASSLSGVNEQFFGPGTRLTVL.

This clone was counted a few times. The chain couples TRBV5-8 to TRBJ2-3, with 9 bases aligning to TRBD2. The V gene's germline CDR1 is SGHTS and CDR2 YDEGEE. There are 19 residues in the CDR3. Germline trimming cut 3 bases from V and 4 bases from J; bases unmatched to any gene: 18. The CDR3 sequence is CASSSRVSREGPHADTQYF. CDR3 in DNA: TGTGCCAGCAGCTCCAGGGTCTCGCGGGAGGGCCCACACGCAGATACGCAGTATTTT.

This sequence joins TRBV28 and TRBJ1-5; D remains unclear. CDR3 length: 13 residues. The V gene lost 6 bases and the J gene lost 2 bases, with 8 bases spanning the gap. The germline V gene has CDR1 MDHEN and CDR2 SYDVKM. In DNA form, the CDR3 reads TGTGCCAGCAGAGTGGACGGCAATCAGCCCCAGCATTTT. It specifies CASRVDGNQPQHF. Full variable domain (outside the CDR3, taken from reference TRBV28 and TRBJ1-5): DVKVTQSSRYLVKRTGEKVFLECVQDMDHENMFWYRQDPGLGLRLIYFSYDVKMKEKGDIPEGYSVSREKKERFSLILESASTNQTSMYLCASRVDGNQPQHFGDGTRLSIL.

The rearrangement uses TRBV29-1 and TRBJ1-3; D is unresolved. The CDR3 length is 14 residues. Germline CDR1 reads SQVTM; CDR2 reads ANQGSEA. Trimming shortened V by 7 bases and J by 4 bases, and 17 bases separated the two germline ends. CDR3 region: CSDRTTLEGNTIYF. The CDR3 DNA reads TGCAGCGACCGAACCACCCTGGAGGGAAACACCATATATTTT.

This chain joins TRBV13 and TRBJ2-3; 15 bases align to TRBD2. Trimming at V came to 5 bases and at J to 0 bases, leaving 9 bases not matched to a gene. This CDR3 is built from 19 residues. Germline CDR1 and CDR2: PRHDT and FYEKMQ (reference sequence). Written as DNA, the CDR3 is TGTGCCAGCAGCCGGGGACTAGCGGGAGGTAAACCCAGCACAGATACGCAGTATTTT. Translated, it gives CASSRGLAGGKPSTDTQYF.

The rearrangement uses TRBV11-3 and TRBJ2-3; D is perhaps TRBD2 (5 bases). Per the germline V gene, CDR1 is SGHNT and CDR2 is YENEEA. Between the trimmed V and J ends, which lost 4 bases and 7 bases, there was a span of 12 bases. The CDR3 covers 13 residues. For the CDR3, the DNA is TGTGCCAGCAGCTCATCTCCGGGATATACGCAGTATTTT. It codes for CASSSSPGYTQYF.

The chain combines TRBV5-1 with TRBJ2-1, with TRBD2 identical over 7 bases. Germline V lookup: CDR1 SGHRS, CDR2 YFSETQ. V dropped 4 bases and J dropped 4; count of bases not matched to a gene: 17. CDR3 length: 18 amino acids. The CDR3 DNA follows: TGCGCCAGCAGCGACGTGGCTAGCGGTCTCCAGTGGTACAATGAGCAGTTCTTC. Protein: CASSDVASGLQWYNEQFF.

This clone was seen a few times. In DNA form, the CDR3 reads TGTGCCAGCAGCTTCGACTACAATGAGCAGTTCTTC. Protein product: CASSFDYNEQFF. This chain joins TRBV5-6 and TRBJ2-1; no clear D gene. Trimming cost V 2 bases and J 3 bases, with 3 bases left between them. Germline V gene lookup returns CDR1 SGHDT and CDR2 YYEEEE. The CDR3 is 12 amino acids. Based on the CDR3 plus reference TRBV5-6 and TRBJ2-1, the full variable domain is DAGVTQSPTHLIKTRGQQVTLRCSPKSGHDTVSWYQQALGQGPQFIFQYYEEEERQRGNFPDRFSGHQFPNYSSELNVNALLLGDSALYLCASSFDYNEQFFGPGTRLTVL.

The V call is TRBV7-2, the J call TRBJ2-3; D is undetermined. The CDR3 loop spans 14 amino acids. Trimming took off 1 base at V and 2 bases at J, with 7 bases between the two ends. Germline values: CDR1 SGHTA, CDR2 FQGNSA. The chain's CDR3 is CASSLDTDTDTQYF. The CDR3 DNA sequence: TGTGCCAGCAGCTTAGATACCGACACAGATACGCAGTATTTT.

The rearrangement uses TRBV4-2 and TRBJ1-2, with no clear D. This CDR3 region has 12 residues. V lost 8 bases to trimming and J lost 2 bases, with 9 bases between them. Germline V CDR1 and CDR2: LGHNA, YNFKEQ. The CDR3 DNA reads TGTGCCAGCCAGGACGGAAACTATGGCTACACCTTC. Translated: CASQDGNYGYTF.

In this sample, this clone turned up once. The CDR3 nucleotides read TGTGCCAGCAGTTTGCCCTCGTCCCTCGGGGAAAAACTGTTTTTT. This translates into CASSLPSSLGEKLFF. The chain combines TRBV28 with TRBJ1-4; D is uncertain. The CDR3 extends over 15 amino acids. From germline, CDR1 is MDHEN and CDR2 SYDVKM. Trimming pared 3 bases from V and 8 bases from J, leaving 16 bases between.

This clone was counted only a few times. The rearrangement joins TRBV4-3 to TRBJ1-2; no definite D call. The CDR3 totals 13 residues. Germline CDR1 is LGHNA and CDR2 is YSLEER. Trimming cost V 1 base and J 4 bases, with 7 bases left between them. This chain's CDR3 is CASSQGNFYGYTF. In DNA form, the CDR3 reads TGCGCCAGCAGCCAAGGTAACTTCTATGGCTACACCTTC.

The chain couples TRBV6-6 to TRBJ2-7; the D is unclear. The germline gives CDR1 MNHNY, CDR2 SVGAGI (reference sequence). There are 13 residues in the CDR3. The ends were cut back, 4 bases at V and 3 bases at J, with 10 bases in the middle. The CDR3 DNA sequence: TGTGCCAGCAGTTTCGGACCGGACTACGAGCAGTACTTC. It is translated as CASSFGPDYEQYF.

The chain has TRBV9 and TRBJ2-5, with 7 nucleotides matching TRBD2. Germline V gene sequence: CDR1 SGDLS, CDR2 YYNGEE. This CDR3 comprises 15 residues. With V trimmed by 2 bases and J by 5 bases, 9 bases remained unmatched. The CDR3 DNA follows: TGTGCCAGCAGCGTGCTACTTGGGGAGGGGGAGACCCAGTACTTC. It codes for CASSVLLGEGETQYF.

This rearrangement joins TRBV5-6 to TRBJ2-3; D is ambiguous. V dropped 1 base and J dropped 6 bases, with 9 bases sitting between them. Germline assignment: CDR1 SGHDT and CDR2 YYEEEE. The CDR3 contains 13 residues. The CDR3 loop reads CASSLFGSDTQYF. DNA of the CDR3: TGTGCCAGCAGCTTGTTCGGGTCGGATACGCAGTATTTT.

This chain links TRBV7-9 with TRBJ1-2, with TRBD1 as a possible D gene (5 bases). Looked up from germline, CDR1 is SEHNR and CDR2 is FQNEAQ (reference sequence). CDR3 length equals 14 residues. Trimming removed 2 bases from V and 5 bases from J, with 12 bases in between. CDR3 region: CASSLTTGVYGYTF. The CDR3 DNA follows: TGTGCCAGCAGCTTAACTACGGGGGTTTATGGCTACACCTTC. The full variable domain, its missing parts supplied by reference TRBV7-9 and TRBJ1-2, is DTGVSQNPRHKITKRGQNVTFRCDPISEHNRLYWYRQTLGQGPEFLTYFQNEAQLEKSRLLSDRFSAERPKGSFSTLEIQRTEQGDSAMYLCASSLTTGVYGYTFGSGTRLTVV.

As concerns this clone: The junction shows a germline mismatch at one end, possibly a read error. This sequence joins TRBV7-7 and TRBJ2-1; the match to TRBD1 covers 8 bases. The CDR3 has 15 amino acids. Germline lookup yields CDR1 SSHAT and CDR2 FNYEAQ (reference sequence). CDR3 nucleotides: TGTGCTAGCAGCTTAGGGCAGGGGGCCGGCAATGAGCAGTTCTTC. The encoded protein is CASSLGQGAGNEQFF.

The CDR3 here is CASALSFKAASSYNEQFF. The CDR3, as DNA: TGTGCCAGTGCCTTATCCTTTAAAGCGGCCAGCTCCTACAATGAGCAGTTCTTC. The rearrangement links TRBV28 to TRBJ2-1; weak D call: TRBD2 (5 bases). Between the trimmed V and J ends, which lost 9 bases and 0 bases, there was a span of 24 bases. The CDR3 is 18 amino acids. Germline-derived CDR1 and CDR2 are MDHEN and SYDVKM.

The V and J genes are TRBV28 and TRBJ2-7, with 9 bases aligning to TRBD1. In germline, CDR1 is MDHEN, CDR2 SYDVKM. Unmatched junction bases numbered 13, after V lost 6 bases and J lost 7 bases. CDR3 length: 15 residues. CDR3 DNA: TGTGCCAGCAGCCCACTCGGGACAGGGTTGGAAGAGCAGTACTTC. Encoded protein: CASSPLGTGLEEQYF.

In regard to this clone: A read error may account for a junction end that differs from germline. The CDR3 region is CASSPSDLAANYGYTF. The CDR3 nucleotides read TGTGCCAGCAGTCCTTCCGATTTGGCAGCTAACTATGGCTACACCTTC. The genes are TRBV10-3 and TRBJ1-2, with no clear D. Germline CDR1 is ENHRY and CDR2 is SYGVKD. This CDR3 spans 16 amino acids.

V usage is TRBV27 and J usage is TRBJ2-1, with D maybe TRBD2 (5 bases). The germline gives CDR1 MNHEY, CDR2 SMNVEV (reference sequence). The CDR3 is 14 amino acids. V was trimmed by 7 bases and J by 5 bases, leaving 15 bases between them. In DNA form, the CDR3 reads TGTGCCAGCAAAGGGAGACCGACGAACAATGAGCAGTTCTTC. It is translated as CASKGRPTNNEQFF.

This clone has more than one count but fewer than ten. The rearrangement uses TRBV11-2 and TRBJ2-5; maybe TRBD2 (6 bases). V dropped 1 base and J dropped 5 bases, with 14 bases sitting between them. CDR3 length: 15 residues. The germline CDR1 and CDR2 sequences are SGHAT and FQNNGV. CDR3 sequence reads: CASSLGAGSGETQYF. The CDR3 coding sequence is TGTGCCAGCAGCTTAGGGGCCGGCAGCGGGGAGACCCAGTACTTC.